These 26 T cell receptor beta chains were sequenced from one sample in a study of blood T cell repertoires in COVID-19. The table came from immunoSEQ multiplex PCR; TCRdb's copy has only in-frame clones and leaves some out. The sample shows tens of thousands of clones, 90% of them seen only once. Sequencing was done on a sample of peripheral blood. The origin of the receptors is a man aged 50 to 59 with acute or convalescent COVID-19.

The chain uses TRBV29-1 and TRBJ2-3; 9 bases line up with TRBD2. CDR1 and CDR2 from the germline V gene are SQVTM and ANQGSEA. With V trimmed by 7 bases and J by 2 bases, 7 bases remained unmatched. CDR3 length: 14 residues. The CDR3 sequence is CSGKTSGVTDTQYF. The DNA for the CDR3 is TGCAGCGGTAAGACTAGCGGAGTCACAGATACGCAGTATTTT.

This chain uses TRBV18 with TRBJ2-4; a weak D match, TRBD1 (5 bases). Trimming pared 0 bases from V and 0 bases from J, leaving 15 bases between. The germline gives CDR1 KGHSH, CDR2 LQKENI. CDR3 size: 18 residues. The CDR3 spells CASSPPLGQVLAKNIQYF. The CDR3 DNA reads TGTGCCAGCTCACCACCGCTGGGGCAGGTACTAGCCAAAAACATTCAGTACTTC. Full variable domain (outside the CDR3, taken from reference TRBV18 and TRBJ2-4): NAGVMQNPRHLVRRRGQEARLRCSPMKGHSHVYWYRQLPEEGLKFMVYLQKENIIDESGMPKERFSAEFPKEGPSILRIQQVVRGDSAAYFCASSPPLGQVLAKNIQYFGAGTRLSVL.

The rearrangement uses TRBV19 and TRBJ1-5; D gene unclear. Trimming took 5 bases from V and 4 from J, leaving 9 bases between them. The CDR3 has 13 amino acids. Germline V gives CDR1 LNHDA, CDR2 SQIVND (reference sequence). CDR3 DNA: TGTGCCAGTAGTGCCTCCAGGAATCAGCCCCAGCATTTT. This translates into CASSASRNQPQHF.

The V gene is TRBV6-5, the J gene TRBJ1-5; the D gene is possibly TRBD1 (6 bases). Per germline, CDR1 MNHEY and CDR2 SVGAGI. The CDR3 loop spans 13 amino acids. Deletions cut 10 bases from V and 9 bases from J, with 19 bases between. The CDR3 sequence is CATKGAGGLPQHF. The CDR3 nucleotides read TGTGCCACCAAAGGGGCGGGGGGCCTGCCCCAGCATTTT.

The CDR3 nucleotides read TGTGCCAGCAGCCAAGACTATGATGAGCAGTTCTTC. Its protein is CASSQDYDEQFF. The genes are TRBV3-1 (or the pseudogene TRBV3-2) and TRBJ2-1; the D is unclear. V gave up 0 bases and J gave up 8 bases, with 5 bases separating them. The germline gives CDR1 LGHDT, CDR2 YNNKEL (reference sequence). This CDR3 has 12 residues.

J is TRBJ1-1 and V is TRBV5-1; TRBD1 agrees at 8 bases. CDR1 SGHRS and CDR2 YFSETQ come from the germline V gene. The CDR3 covers 14 residues. J lost 5 bases, V lost 4 bases, and 7 bases had no gene match. CDR3 DNA: TGCGCCAGCAGCACCGACAGGGGTCGGACTGAAGCTTTCTTT. Protein sequence: CASSTDRGRTEAFF.

The rearrangement uses TRBV7-9 and TRBJ2-1; TRBD2 agrees at 11 bases. This CDR3 comprises 15 residues. Germline values: CDR1 SEHNR, CDR2 FQNEAQ (reference sequence). V lost 4 bases, J lost 9 bases, and 8 bases stayed unmatched. The CDR3 nucleotides are TGTGCCAGCAGCTCCAGCCTAGCGGGAGGAGGTGAGCAGTTCTTC. Its protein product is CASSSSLAGGGEQFF. Full variable domain (remainder filled in from reference TRBV7-9 and TRBJ2-1): DTGVSQNPRHKITKRGQNVTFRCDPISEHNRLYWYRQTLGQGPEFLTYFQNEAQLEKSRLLSDRFSAERPKGSFSTLEIQRTEQGDSAMYLCASSSSLAGGGEQFFGPGTRLTVL.

This clone came up once. In DNA form, the CDR3 reads TGTGCCAGCACCGGCGGGAGCTCCTACGAGCAGTACTTC. Translated, it gives CASTGGSSYEQYF. The chain employs TRBV3-1 (or the pseudogene TRBV3-2) and TRBJ2-7, with 7 bases that match TRBD2. After removal of 7 bases from V and 0 bases from J, the junction contained 3 bases not matched to a gene. CDR1 is LGHDT and CDR2 is YNNKEL in the germline V gene (reference sequence). This CDR3 region has 13 residues.

The rearrangement joins TRBV5-1 to TRBJ2-5; D may be TRBD1 (6 bases). Germline CDR1 SGHRS, CDR2 YFSETQ. The CDR3 runs to 15 residues. Trimming took 0 bases from V and 2 from J, leaving 11 bases between them. CDR3 DNA sequence: TGCGCCAGCAGCTTGGAGGACAGATTGCAAGAGACCCAGTACTTC. Translating it yields CASSLEDRLQETQYF.

The chain recombines TRBV7-9 with TRBJ1-1; 9 bases align to TRBD1. CDR1 and CDR2 (germline): SEHNR, FQNEAQ (reference sequence). Losses at the gene ends were 6 bases for V and 11 bases for J; bases not matched to a gene: 7. The CDR3 length is 12 residues. The CDR3: CASSYGTGFAFF. The CDR3 DNA follows: TGTGCCAGCAGTTACGGGACAGGGTTCGCTTTCTTT.

The table lists this clone with a count of one. J is TRBJ2-1 and V is TRBV5-1; D is perhaps TRBD2 (6 bases). With 2 bases removed from V and 0 bases from J, the gap between germline ends came to 9 bases. Per germline, CDR1 SGHRS and CDR2 YFSETQ. This CDR3 is built from 15 residues. CDR3 DNA sequence: TGCGCCAGCAGCTTTGGGCGGGGCTCCTACAATGAGCAGTTCTTC. Amino acid sequence: CASSFGRGSYNEQFF.

V gene TRBV4-1 combines with J gene TRBJ2-7; the match to TRBD1 covers 7 bases. The CDR3 is made up of 14 amino acids. CDR1 and CDR2 from the germline V gene are MGHRA and YSYEKL. The V segment lost 1 base and the J segment 6 bases; nucleotides outside the gene matches: 6. CDR3 sequence reads: CASSQAETGTEQYF. The CDR3 DNA is TGCGCCAGCAGCCAAGCCGAGACAGGGACCGAGCAGTACTTC.

This chain joins TRBV3-1 (or the pseudogene TRBV3-2) and TRBJ2-7; 8 bases align to TRBD1. The ends lost 1 base at V and 7 bases at J; junction bases unmatched: 9. The CDR3 contains 15 residues. Germline V gives CDR1 LGHDT, CDR2 YNNKEL (reference sequence). The CDR3 loop is CASSQGRGRGPEQYF. CDR3 DNA: TGTGCCAGCAGCCAAGGCCGGGGCAGGGGGCCAGAGCAGTACTTC.

CDR3 nucleotide sequence: TGTGCCAGCAGCTTAGCGGGGACAGGGGTCTCCTACGAGCAGTACTTC. Protein sequence: CASSLAGTGVSYEQYF. This rearrangement joins TRBV7-8 to TRBJ2-7; the match to TRBD1 covers 10 bases. Germline V gene data show CDR1 as SGHVS and CDR2 as FQNEAQ. V shed 0 bases, J shed 0 bases, and the junction held 2 bases outside the gene matches. This CDR3 contains 16 residues.

The genes are TRBV27 and TRBJ1-2, with D perhaps matching TRBD1 (6 bases). The length of the CDR3 is 15 residues. With 5 bases removed from V and 5 bases from J, the gap between germline ends came to 18 bases. The germline CDR1 and CDR2 sequences are MNHEY and SMNVEV (reference sequence). CDR3 amino acids: CASSQGTPFGYGYTF. In DNA, the CDR3 is TGTGCCAGCAGTCAAGGGACACCGTTTGGTTATGGCTACACCTTC.

The chain joins TRBV19 to TRBJ2-7; 8 positions agree with TRBD1. The CDR3 contains 12 residues. The trim removed 8 bases at V and 4 bases at J, leaving 4 bases unmatched. Germline V gene data show CDR1 as LNHDA and CDR2 as SQIVND (reference sequence). The CDR3 spells CASGQGGYEQYF. CDR3 nucleotides: TGTGCCAGTGGACAGGGAGGTTACGAGCAGTACTTC.

This clone showed up just a few times. The genes are TRBV19 and TRBJ2-2; maybe TRBD1 (6 bases). V was pared by 3 bases and J by 4 bases, with 12 bases between. Germline V CDR1 and CDR2: LNHDA, SQIVND (reference sequence). The CDR3 sequence is 15 residues long. The CDR3 sequence: CASSIQGMGTGELFF. The CDR3 nucleotides read TGTGCCAGTAGTATTCAGGGGATGGGCACCGGGGAGCTGTTTTTT.

This chain uses TRBV27 with TRBJ1-3; the D is unclear. The CDR3 has 14 residues. Germline V gene lookup returns CDR1 MNHEY and CDR2 SMNVEV (reference sequence). Trimming cost V 3 bases and J 8 bases, with 14 bases left between them. CDR3 residues: CASSFSAGRDTIYF. The CDR3, as DNA: TGTGCCAGCAGTTTCTCGGCGGGCCGGGACACCATATATTTT.

The chain links TRBV7-2 to TRBJ2-7, with TRBD1 matching 8 bases. This CDR3 is 15 amino acids long. With V trimmed by 3 bases and J by 5 bases, 9 bases remained unmatched. Germline V gene lookup returns CDR1 SGHTA and CDR2 FQGNSA. DNA for the CDR3: TGTGCCAGCAGCTTTCTAGGCAGGGGGCTCGACGAGCAGTACTTC. Residues: CASSFLGRGLDEQYF.

This clone showed up just once. The chain couples TRBV18 to TRBJ2-7; 14 nucleotides line up with TRBD2. J lost 6 bases, V lost 3 bases, and 10 bases had no gene match. Looked up from germline, CDR1 is KGHSH and CDR2 is LQKENI. This CDR3 spans 17 amino acids. The CDR3 region is CASSPGTSGRLLREQYF. CDR3 nucleotides: TGTGCCAGCTCACCCGGGACTAGCGGGAGATTGCTTCGCGAGCAGTACTTC. Complete variable domain (other parts from reference TRBV18 and TRBJ2-7): NAGVMQNPRHLVRRRGQEARLRCSPMKGHSHVYWYRQLPEEGLKFMVYLQKENIIDESGMPKERFSAEFPKEGPSILRIQQVVRGDSAAYFCASSPGTSGRLLREQYFGPGTRLTVT.

CDR3 amino acids: CSVWVSGSGNTIYF. For the CDR3, the DNA is TGCAGCGTTTGGGTCAGCGGGTCGGGAAACACCATATATTTT. This chain connects TRBV29-1 to TRBJ1-3; D gene uncertain. Trimming removed 5 bases from V and 4 bases from J, with 15 bases in between. Per germline, CDR1 SQVTM and CDR2 ANQGSEA. The CDR3 is 14 residues long.

This chain joins TRBV7-2 and TRBJ2-7; 10 bases fit TRBD1. Per the germline V gene, CDR1 is SGHTA and CDR2 is FQGNSA. Trimming took 6 bases from V and 1 from J; bases not matched to a gene: 6. The CDR3 extends over 15 amino acids. CDR3 sequence (DNA): TGTGCCAGCAGGGGGGGACAGGGGATTTCCTACGAGCAGTACTTC. It is translated as CASRGGQGISYEQYF.

V gene TRBV12-5 combines with J gene TRBJ1-2; D uncertain. The CDR3 runs 13 residues. Germline CDR1 LGHNT, CDR2 FRNRAP. Trimming removed 2 bases at V and 5 bases at J, with 9 bases between. The CDR3 protein is CASGLIPRYGYTF. Written as DNA, the CDR3 is TGTGCTAGTGGTTTGATACCTAGGTATGGCTACACCTTC.

The rearrangement links TRBV7-9 to TRBJ2-3, with D uncertain. V was pared by 4 bases and J by 4 bases, with 6 bases between. The CDR3 totals 12 residues. Germline CDR1 and CDR2: SEHNR and FQNEAQ (reference sequence). The DNA of the CDR3 is TGTGCCAGCAGCTCGGTGGCAGATACGCAGTATTTT. Translated, it gives CASSSVADTQYF.

The chain is built from TRBV5-1 and TRBJ2-7, with 7 bases aligning to TRBD1. CDR3 size: 15 residues. The J segment lost 4 bases and the V segment lost 3 bases, leaving 10 bases of the junction unmatched. Germline V gene sequence: CDR1 SGHRS, CDR2 YFSETQ. The CDR3 DNA sequence: TGCGCCAGCAGCTCTTTCGACAGGGCCCCTTACGAGCAGTACTTC. Protein: CASSSFDRAPYEQYF.

The V and J genes are TRBV27 and TRBJ2-3; maybe TRBD2 (7 bases). This CDR3 has 18 residues. V lost 2 bases, J lost 0 bases, and 18 bases lay in between. Germline V CDR1 and CDR2: MNHEY, SMNVEV (reference sequence). The CDR3, as DNA: TGTGCCAGCAGTTTAACAGTGTTCGGGGGGCGCAGCACAGATACGCAGTATTTT. This sequence encodes CASSLTVFGGRSTDTQYF.